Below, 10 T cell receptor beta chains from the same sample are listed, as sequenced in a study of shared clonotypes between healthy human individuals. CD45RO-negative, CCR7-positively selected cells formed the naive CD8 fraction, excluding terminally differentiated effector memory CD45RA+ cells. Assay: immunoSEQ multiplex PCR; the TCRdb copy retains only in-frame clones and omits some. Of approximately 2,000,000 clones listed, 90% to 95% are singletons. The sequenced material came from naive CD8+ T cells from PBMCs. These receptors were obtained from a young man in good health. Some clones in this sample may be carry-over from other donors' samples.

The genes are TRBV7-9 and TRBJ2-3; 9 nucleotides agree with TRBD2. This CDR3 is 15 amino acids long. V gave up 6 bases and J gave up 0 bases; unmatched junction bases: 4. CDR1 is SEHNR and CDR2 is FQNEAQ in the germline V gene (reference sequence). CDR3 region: CASRATSGSTDTQYF. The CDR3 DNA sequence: TGTGCCAGCAGAGCTACTAGCGGGAGCACAGATACGCAGTATTTT.

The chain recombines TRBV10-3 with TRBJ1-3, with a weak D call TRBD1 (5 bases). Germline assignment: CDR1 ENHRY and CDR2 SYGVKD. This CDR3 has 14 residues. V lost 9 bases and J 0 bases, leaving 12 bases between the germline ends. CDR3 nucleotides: TGTGCCATGGGGACGGCTAGCTCTGGAAACACCATATATTTT. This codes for CAMGTASSGNTIYF.

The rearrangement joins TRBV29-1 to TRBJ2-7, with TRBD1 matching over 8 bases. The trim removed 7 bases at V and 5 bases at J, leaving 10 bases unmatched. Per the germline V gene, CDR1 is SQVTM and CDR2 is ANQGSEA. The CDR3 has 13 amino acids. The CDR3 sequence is CSGRGPGGHEQYF. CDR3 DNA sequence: TGCAGCGGCCGCGGCCCAGGGGGCCACGAGCAGTACTTC.

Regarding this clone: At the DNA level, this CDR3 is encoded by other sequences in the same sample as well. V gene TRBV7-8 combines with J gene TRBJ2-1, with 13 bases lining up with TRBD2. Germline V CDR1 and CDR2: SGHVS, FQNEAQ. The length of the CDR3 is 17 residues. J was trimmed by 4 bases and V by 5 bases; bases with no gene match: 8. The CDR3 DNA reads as TGTGCCAGCAGCCCGAGACTAGCGGGAGGAGGATACAATGAGCAGTTCTTC. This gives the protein CASSPRLAGGGYNEQFF.

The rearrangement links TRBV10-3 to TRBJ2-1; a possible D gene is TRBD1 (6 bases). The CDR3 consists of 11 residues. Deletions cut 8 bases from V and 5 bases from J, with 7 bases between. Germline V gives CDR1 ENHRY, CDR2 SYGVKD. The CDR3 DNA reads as TGTGCCATCGCAGGGGACAATGAGCAGTTCTTC. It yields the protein CAIAGDNEQFF.

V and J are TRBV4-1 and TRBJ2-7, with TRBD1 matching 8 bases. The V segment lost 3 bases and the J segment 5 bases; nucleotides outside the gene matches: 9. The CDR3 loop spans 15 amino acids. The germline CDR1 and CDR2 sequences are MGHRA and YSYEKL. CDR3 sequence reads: CASSQLPRTGNEQYF. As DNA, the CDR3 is TGCGCCAGCAGCCAGTTGCCCCGGACAGGGAACGAGCAGTACTTC.

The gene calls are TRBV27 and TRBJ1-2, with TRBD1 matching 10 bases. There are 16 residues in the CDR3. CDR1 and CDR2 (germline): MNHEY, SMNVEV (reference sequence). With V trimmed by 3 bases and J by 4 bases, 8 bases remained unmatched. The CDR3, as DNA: TGTGCCAGCAGTTTGGGGGACAGGGGACTGGGCTATGGCTACACCTTC. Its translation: CASSLGDRGLGYGYTF.

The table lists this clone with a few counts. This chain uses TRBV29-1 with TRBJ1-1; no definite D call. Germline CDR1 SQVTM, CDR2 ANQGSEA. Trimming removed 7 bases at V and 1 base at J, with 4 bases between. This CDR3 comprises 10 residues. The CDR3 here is CSGENTEAFF. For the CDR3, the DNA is TGCAGCGGAGAGAACACTGAAGCTTTCTTT.

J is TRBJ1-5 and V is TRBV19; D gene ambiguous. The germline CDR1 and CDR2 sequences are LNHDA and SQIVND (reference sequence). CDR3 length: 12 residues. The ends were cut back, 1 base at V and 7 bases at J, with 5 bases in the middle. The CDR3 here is CASSIVPQPQHF. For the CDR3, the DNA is TGTGCCAGTAGTATAGTCCCGCAGCCCCAGCATTTT. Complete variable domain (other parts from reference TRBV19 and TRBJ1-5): DGGITQSPKYLFRKEGQNVTLSCEQNLNHDAMYWYRQDPGQGLRLIYYSQIVNDFQKGDIAEGYSVSREKKESFPLTVTSAQKNPTAFYLCASSIVPQPQHFGDGTRLSIL.

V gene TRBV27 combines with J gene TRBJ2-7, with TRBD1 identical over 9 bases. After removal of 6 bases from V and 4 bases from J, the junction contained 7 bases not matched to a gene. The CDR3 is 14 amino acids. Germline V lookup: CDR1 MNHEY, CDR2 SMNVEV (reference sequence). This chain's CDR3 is CASREGDRAYEQYF. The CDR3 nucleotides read TGTGCCAGCAGGGAGGGGGACAGGGCGTACGAGCAGTACTTC.